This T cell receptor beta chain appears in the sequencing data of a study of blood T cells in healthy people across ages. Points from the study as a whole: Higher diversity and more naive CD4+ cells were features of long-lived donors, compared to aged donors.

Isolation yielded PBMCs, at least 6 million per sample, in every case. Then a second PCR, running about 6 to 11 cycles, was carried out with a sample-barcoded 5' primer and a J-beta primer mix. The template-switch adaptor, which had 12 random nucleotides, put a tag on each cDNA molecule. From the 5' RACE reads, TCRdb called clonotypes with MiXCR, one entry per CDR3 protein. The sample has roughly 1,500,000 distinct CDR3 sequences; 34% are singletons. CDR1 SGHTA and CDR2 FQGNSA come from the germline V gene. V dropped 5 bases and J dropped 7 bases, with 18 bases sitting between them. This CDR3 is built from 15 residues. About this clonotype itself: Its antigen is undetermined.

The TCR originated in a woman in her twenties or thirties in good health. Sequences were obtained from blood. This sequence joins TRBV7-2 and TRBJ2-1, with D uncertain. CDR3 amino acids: CASSGRMKELNEQFF. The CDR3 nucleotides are TGTGCCAGCAGCGGCCGCATGAAGGAGTTGAATGAGCAGTTCTTC.